This T cell receptor (beta chain) originates from a study of CD8 T cells in Susac syndrome. Reverse transcription of about 0.5 to 1 ug RNA used random hexamers. TCR beta CDR3 was amplified by immunoSEQ covering 54 Vbeta and 13 Jbeta. TCRdb reprocessed the immunoSEQ multiplex PCR reads via MiXCR and lists one record per CDR3 protein. The table has 84,000 or so distinct CDR3 sequences, 85% to 95% seen once. The authors sequenced TCR beta from blood CD8+ and CD4+ T cells. Patients with Susac syndrome showed fulfilment of recently defined diagnostic criteria for definite or probable disease. Comments on this clonotype: Its antigen remains unknown.

Points from the study as a whole: Among people with Susac, CD8+ clonal expansion was greatest in TEMRA cells and active patients.

With 0 bases clipped from V and 6 bases from J, the junction kept 13 bases outside the gene matches. The CDR3 is 17 residues long. Per the germline V gene, CDR1 is SQVTM and CDR2 is ANQGSEA. The receptor comes from a human donor with Susac syndrome. Source material: CD8+ T cells from PBMCs. The gene calls are TRBV29-1 and TRBJ2-3; TRBD1 matches 9 bases. In DNA form, the CDR3 reads TGCAGCGTTGAAGATTCCGCCGGGACAGGGATCGGGGATACGCAGTATTTT. Translating gives CSVEDSAGTGIGDTQYF.